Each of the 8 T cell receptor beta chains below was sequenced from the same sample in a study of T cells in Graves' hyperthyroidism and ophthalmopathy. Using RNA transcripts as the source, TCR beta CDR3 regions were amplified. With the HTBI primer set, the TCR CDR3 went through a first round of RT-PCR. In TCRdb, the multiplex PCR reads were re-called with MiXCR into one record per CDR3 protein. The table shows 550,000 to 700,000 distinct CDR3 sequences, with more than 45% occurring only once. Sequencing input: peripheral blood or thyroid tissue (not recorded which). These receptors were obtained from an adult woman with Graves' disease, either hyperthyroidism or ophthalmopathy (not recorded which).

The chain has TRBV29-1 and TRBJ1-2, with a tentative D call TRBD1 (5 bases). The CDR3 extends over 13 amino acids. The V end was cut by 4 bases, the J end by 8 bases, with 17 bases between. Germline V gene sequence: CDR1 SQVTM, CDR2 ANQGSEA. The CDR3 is CSVVGDYPGGYTF. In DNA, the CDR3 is TGCAGCGTTGTAGGGGACTACCCCGGGGGCTACACCTTC.

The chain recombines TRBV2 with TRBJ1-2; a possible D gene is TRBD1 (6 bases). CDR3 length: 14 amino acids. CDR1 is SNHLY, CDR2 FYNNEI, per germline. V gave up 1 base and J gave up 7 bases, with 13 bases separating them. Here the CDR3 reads CASSEETGTIGYTF. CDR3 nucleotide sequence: TGTGCCAGCAGTGAAGAGACAGGAACCATTGGCTACACCTTC.

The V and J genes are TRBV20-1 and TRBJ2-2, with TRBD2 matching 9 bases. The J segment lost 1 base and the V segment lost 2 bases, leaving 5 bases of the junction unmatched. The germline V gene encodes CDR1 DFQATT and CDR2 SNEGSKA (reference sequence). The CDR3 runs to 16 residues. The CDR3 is CSARRRLAENTGELFF. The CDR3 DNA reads TGCAGTGCTAGACGTAGACTAGCGGAGAACACCGGGGAGCTGTTTTTT.

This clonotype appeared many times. For the CDR3, the DNA is TGTGCCAGCAGCTTGTTGCCTAATGAAAAACTGTTTTTT. Residues: CASSLLPNEKLFF. The chain has TRBV5-6 and TRBJ1-4; D is undetermined. V was cut by 1 base and J by 3 bases, with 4 bases left in between. CDR1 and CDR2 (germline): SGHDT, YYEEEE. The CDR3 has 13 residues.

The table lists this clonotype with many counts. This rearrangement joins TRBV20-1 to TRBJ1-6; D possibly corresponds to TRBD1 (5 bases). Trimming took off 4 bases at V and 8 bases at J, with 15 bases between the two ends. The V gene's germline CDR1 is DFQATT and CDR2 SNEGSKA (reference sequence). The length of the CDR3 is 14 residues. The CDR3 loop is CSAIPTVGDSPLHF. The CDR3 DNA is TGCAGTGCTATCCCGACAGTGGGCGATTCACCCCTCCACTTT.

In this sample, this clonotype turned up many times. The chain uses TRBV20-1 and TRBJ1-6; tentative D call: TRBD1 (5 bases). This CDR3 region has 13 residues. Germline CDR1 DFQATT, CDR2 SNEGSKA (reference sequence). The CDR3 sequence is CGVHDRDPSPLHF. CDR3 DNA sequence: TGCGGGGTACATGACCGGGACCCATCACCCCTCCACTTT.

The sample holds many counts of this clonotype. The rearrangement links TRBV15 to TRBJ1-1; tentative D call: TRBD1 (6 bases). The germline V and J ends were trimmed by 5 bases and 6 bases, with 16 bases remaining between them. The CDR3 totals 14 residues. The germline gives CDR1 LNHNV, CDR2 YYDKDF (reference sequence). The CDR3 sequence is CATSYWGGAAEAFF. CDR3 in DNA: TGTGCCACCAGCTACTGGGGGGGCGCGGCTGAAGCTTTCTTT.

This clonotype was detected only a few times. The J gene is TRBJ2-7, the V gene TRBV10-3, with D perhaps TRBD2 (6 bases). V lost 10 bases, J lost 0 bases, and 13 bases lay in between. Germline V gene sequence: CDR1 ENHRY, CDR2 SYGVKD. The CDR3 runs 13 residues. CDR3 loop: CASSAGSSYEQYF. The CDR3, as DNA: TGTGCCAGCTCGGCGGGGAGCTCCTACGAGCAGTACTTC.